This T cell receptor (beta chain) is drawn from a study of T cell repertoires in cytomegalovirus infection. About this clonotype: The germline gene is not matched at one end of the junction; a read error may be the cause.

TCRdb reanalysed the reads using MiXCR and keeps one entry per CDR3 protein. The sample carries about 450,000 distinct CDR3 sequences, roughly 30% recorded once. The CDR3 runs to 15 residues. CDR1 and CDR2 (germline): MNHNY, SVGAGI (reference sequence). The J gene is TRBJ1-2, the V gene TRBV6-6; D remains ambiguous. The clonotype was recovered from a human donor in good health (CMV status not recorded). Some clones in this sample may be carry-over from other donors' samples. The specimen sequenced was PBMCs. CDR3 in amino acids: CASRYGKWVDYGYTF. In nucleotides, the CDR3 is TGTGCCAGCCGTTACGGGAAATGGGTCGACTATGGCTACACCTTC.